Below, 22 T cell receptor beta chains from the same sample are listed, as sequenced in a study of T cell responses to AZD1222 COVID-19 vaccine (dated by TCRdb to 2020 to 2023). Library preparation used the immunoSEQ multiplex PCR assay. This immuneACCESS table, as held by TCRdb, lists in-frame sequences with V and J called but not all clones. Of the missing ones, under half trace to an unresolved V gene in checked studies; the others have no known cause. The sample table records 75,000 to 85,000 clones; roughly nine tenths of these occur just once. The ten largest account for roughly 24% of the sample. This specimen's time point label, interpreted: baseline before first vaccination. The sequencing used peripheral blood, collected on day 0 of AZD1222 vaccination. The receptors here all came from an adult in good health.

This clone was recorded only once. The V call is TRBV18, the J call TRBJ2-1, with a weak D call TRBD2 (6 bases). This CDR3 has 15 residues. Germline V gene data show CDR1 as KGHSH and CDR2 as LQKENI. V was shortened by 2 bases and J by 6 bases, with 14 bases between the two germline ends. CDR3 amino acids: CASSPAGGGFNEQFF. The CDR3 coding sequence is TGTGCCAGCTCACCAGCAGGTGGAGGGTTCAATGAGCAGTTCTTC.

The V call is TRBV18, the J call TRBJ2-3; D unclear. The V gene lost 1 base and the J gene lost 0 bases, with 11 bases spanning the gap. CDR3 length equals 16 residues. In germline, CDR1 is KGHSH, CDR2 LQKENI. CDR3 sequence: CASSPRKFTSTDTQYF. As DNA, the CDR3 is TGTGCCAGCTCACCACGGAAGTTTACTAGCACAGATACGCAGTATTTT.

The chain combines TRBV29-1 with TRBJ2-3; 7 bases map to TRBD1. J gave up 4 bases and V 6 bases, and 4 bases lay outside the gene matches. Germline V gene lookup returns CDR1 SQVTM and CDR2 ANQGSEA. The CDR3 sequence is 12 residues long. CDR3 nucleotides: TGCAGCGTCGACCAGGGGGCAGATACGCAGTATTTT. Encoded protein: CSVDQGADTQYF.

V usage is TRBV10-3 and J usage is TRBJ2-7; 7 nucleotides agree with TRBD1. The trim removed 3 bases at V and 1 base at J, leaving 9 bases unmatched. CDR1 and CDR2 (germline): ENHRY, SYGVKD. This CDR3 is 16 amino acids long. The CDR3 region is CAISELGLTGSYEQYF. In nucleotides, the CDR3 is TGTGCCATCAGTGAATTAGGCTTGACAGGGTCCTACGAGCAGTACTTC.

V is TRBV6-1 and J is TRBJ2-7, with a weak D call TRBD1 (6 bases). The CDR3 is made up of 14 amino acids. The V end lost 3 bases, the J end lost 7 bases, and 16 bases lay between the germline ends. In germline, CDR1 is MNHNS, CDR2 SASEGT. CDR3 in amino acids: CASSEGHGLGEQYF. CDR3 coding DNA: TGTGCCAGCAGTGAGGGACACGGATTGGGGGAGCAGTACTTC.

The chain combines TRBV29-1 with TRBJ2-7, with D perhaps matching TRBD1 (6 bases). The germline gives CDR1 SQVTM, CDR2 ANQGSEA. This CDR3 has 12 amino acids. V lost 7 bases and J 5 bases, leaving 15 bases between the germline ends. The CDR3 bases are TGCAGCGCCCGACAGGCTGTGGACGAGCAGTACTTC. Its translation: CSARQAVDEQYF.

This rearrangement joins TRBV5-1 to TRBJ2-2; the match to TRBD1 covers 8 bases. V shed 4 bases, J shed 6 bases, and the junction held 11 bases outside the gene matches. Germline CDR1 is SGHRS and CDR2 is YFSETQ. The CDR3 runs 16 residues. CDR3 DNA sequence: TGCGCCAGCAGCATGCTCGGACAGGGATCGGCCGGGGAGCTGTTTTTT. Translated, it gives CASSMLGQGSAGELFF.

V is TRBV4-3 and J is TRBJ1-1, with D perhaps matching TRBD1 (5 bases). V lost 0 bases and J lost 3, with 14 bases in between. Per germline, CDR1 LGHNA and CDR2 YSLEER. CDR3 length: 16 residues. As DNA, the CDR3 is TGCGCCAGCAGCCAAGAAGTGAGTCAGGGATACACTGAAGCTTTCTTT. Protein sequence: CASSQEVSQGYTEAFF.

The V and J genes are TRBV28 and TRBJ2-7; perhaps D is TRBD1 or TRBD2 (8 bases each). This CDR3 is 14 amino acids long. Germline CDR1 MDHEN, CDR2 SYDVKM. The V gene lost 5 bases and the J gene lost 12 bases, with 23 bases spanning the gap. In DNA, the CDR3 is TGTGCCAGCAGTCCAGGGGGCCAGCCGCGGGAGGTGTACTTC. This gives the protein CASSPGGQPREVYF.

This chain joins TRBV6-4 and TRBJ1-1; 8 nucleotides line up with TRBD1. Germline CDR1 is MRHNA and CDR2 is SNTAGT. After removal of 5 bases from V and 8 bases from J, the junction contained 7 bases not matched to a gene. The CDR3 has 13 amino acids. Written as DNA, the CDR3 is TGTGCCAGCAGTTACGGACAGGGAGGCGAAGCTTTCTTT. Translating gives CASSYGQGGEAFF.

This chain uses TRBV19 with TRBJ2-3, with a weak D call TRBD1 (6 bases). There are 15 residues in the CDR3. Trimming took off 5 bases at V and 7 bases at J, with 19 bases between the two ends. The V gene's germline CDR1 is LNHDA and CDR2 SQIVND (reference sequence). The CDR3 loop is CASSYGTRVGNTQYF. The DNA of the CDR3 is TGTGCCAGTAGTTATGGGACACGGGTAGGAAATACGCAGTATTTT.

CDR3 coding DNA: TGTGCCAGCAGCTTATATGACTTTGCCGGCACTGAAGCTTTCTTT. Residues: CASSLYDFAGTEAFF. The chain couples TRBV7-9 to TRBJ1-1; D is ambiguous. V lost 2 bases to trimming and J lost 4 bases, with 14 bases between them. Germline-derived CDR1 and CDR2 are SEHNR and FQNEAQ (reference sequence). The CDR3 sequence is 15 residues long.

The chain employs TRBV5-5 and TRBJ1-3; D call uncertain. This CDR3 comprises 16 residues. Trimming removed 4 bases at V and 2 bases at J, with 16 bases between. The germline V gene encodes CDR1 SGHKS and CDR2 YYEKEE (reference sequence). CDR3 residues: CASSVDRGYPGNTIYF. CDR3 in DNA: TGTGCCAGCAGCGTGGACCGAGGGTACCCTGGAAACACCATATATTTT.

The CDR3 DNA reads TGTGCCAGCAGCTGGGATAAAAAGGAAGGGACCTACGAGCAGTACTTC. Translation: CASSWDKKEGTYEQYF. V gene TRBV7-2 combines with J gene TRBJ2-7; D remains unclear. With 4 bases removed from V and 2 bases from J, the gap between germline ends came to 18 bases. CDR1 is SGHTA and CDR2 is FQGNSA in the germline V gene. There are 16 residues in the CDR3.

The chain joins TRBV6-5 to TRBJ1-1, with D perhaps matching TRBD1 (6 bases). The CDR3 spans 13 residues. CDR1 and CDR2 from the germline V gene are MNHEY and SVGAGI. With 2 bases removed from V and 4 bases from J, the gap between germline ends came to 8 bases. CDR3 sequence reads: CASSYQDSTEAFF. CDR3 DNA: TGTGCCAGCAGTTACCAGGACAGCACTGAAGCTTTCTTT.

This clone was counted between two and nine times. The V call is TRBV29-1, the J call TRBJ1-2; 7 bases agree with TRBD1. CDR3 length: 13 residues. The V and J ends lost 5 bases and 2 bases, in that order; junction bases with no gene match: 5. CDR1 and CDR2 from the germline V gene are SQVTM and ANQGSEA. The chain's CDR3 is CSVKTGNNYGYTF. CDR3 nucleotides: TGCAGCGTTAAGACAGGGAACAACTATGGCTACACCTTC. The whole variable domain, remainder taken from reference TRBV29-1 and TRBJ1-2, is SAVISQKPSRDICQRGTSLTIQCQVDSQVTMMFWYRQQPGQSLTLIATANQGSEATYESGFVIDKFPISRPNLTFSTLTVSNMSPEDSSIYLCSVKTGNNYGYTFGSGTRLTVV.

V and J are TRBV5-6 and TRBJ1-4; D remains ambiguous. The germline V and J ends were trimmed by 2 bases and 6 bases, with 8 bases remaining between them. Germline assignment: CDR1 SGHDT and CDR2 YYEEEE. The CDR3 is 13 residues long. The CDR3 loop reads CASSFPSDEKLFF. The CDR3 DNA is TGTGCCAGCAGCTTTCCGTCGGATGAAAAACTGTTTTTT. Combining the CDR3 with reference TRBV5-6 and TRBJ1-4 gives the whole variable domain DAGVTQSPTHLIKTRGQQVTLRCSPKSGHDTVSWYQQALGQGPQFIFQYYEEEERQRGNFPDRFSGHQFPNYSSELNVNALLLGDSALYLCASSFPSDEKLFFGSGTQLSVL.

The V and J genes are TRBV29-1 and TRBJ2-3, with a weak D call TRBD1 (5 bases). Deletions cut 4 bases from V and 0 bases from J, with 8 bases between. CDR3 length equals 13 residues. The germline V gene encodes CDR1 SQVTM and CDR2 ANQGSEA. The CDR3 loop reads CSVGAGSTDTQYF. CDR3 nucleotide sequence: TGCAGCGTTGGAGCAGGGAGCACAGATACGCAGTATTTT.

The J gene is TRBJ1-2, the V gene TRBV2, with 7 positions matching TRBD1. Trimming cost V 5 bases and J 3 bases; bases outside gene matches: 9. Per germline, CDR1 SNHLY and CDR2 FYNNEI. The CDR3 contains 15 residues. CDR3 nucleotides: TGTGCCAGCAGTATGGGCCAGGGGGGGGACTATGGCTACACCTTC. This encodes CASSMGQGGDYGYTF.

J is TRBJ1-2 and V is TRBV20-1, with D uncertain. This CDR3 comprises 11 residues. Trimming shortened V by 5 bases and J by 8 bases, and 12 bases separated the two germline ends. Germline loops: CDR1 DFQATT, CDR2 SNEGSKA (reference sequence). The CDR3 DNA reads as TGCAGTGCTTGGAGGGAGAGAGGCTACACCTTC. This gives the protein CSAWRERGYTF.

The J gene is TRBJ1-5, the V gene TRBV6-5; D is uncertain. V was shortened by 5 bases and J by 5 bases, with 10 bases between the two germline ends. Looked up from germline, CDR1 is MNHEY and CDR2 is SVGAGI. CDR3 length: 13 amino acids. The CDR3 loop reads CASSPFRDQPQHF. The CDR3 nucleotides are TGTGCCAGCAGTCCGTTTCGGGATCAGCCCCAGCATTTT.

V usage is TRBV4-1 and J usage is TRBJ2-2; no clear D. Germline CDR1 and CDR2: MGHRA and YSYEKL. CDR3 length: 14 amino acids. Trimming left V 3 bases short and J 5 bases short, with 10 bases between. This CDR3 reads CASSHPLGTGELFF. CDR3 nucleotide sequence: TGCGCCAGCAGCCATCCCCTTGGGACCGGGGAGCTGTTTTTT.